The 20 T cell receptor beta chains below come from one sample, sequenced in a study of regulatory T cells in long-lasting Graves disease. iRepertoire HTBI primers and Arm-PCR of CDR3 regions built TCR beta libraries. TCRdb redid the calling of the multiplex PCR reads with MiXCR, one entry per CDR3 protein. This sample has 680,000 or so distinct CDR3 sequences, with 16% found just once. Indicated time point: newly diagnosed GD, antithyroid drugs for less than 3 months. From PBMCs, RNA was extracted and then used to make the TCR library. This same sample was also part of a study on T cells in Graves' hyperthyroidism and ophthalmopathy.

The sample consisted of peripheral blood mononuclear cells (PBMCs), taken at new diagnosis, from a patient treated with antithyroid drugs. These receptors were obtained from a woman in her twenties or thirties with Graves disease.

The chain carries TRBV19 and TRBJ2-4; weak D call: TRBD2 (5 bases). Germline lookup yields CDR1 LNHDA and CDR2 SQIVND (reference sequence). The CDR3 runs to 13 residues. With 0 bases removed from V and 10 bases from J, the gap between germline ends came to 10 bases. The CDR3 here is CASSIDTRDIQYF. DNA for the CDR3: TGTGCCAGTAGTATAGATACGAGGGATATTCAGTACTTC.

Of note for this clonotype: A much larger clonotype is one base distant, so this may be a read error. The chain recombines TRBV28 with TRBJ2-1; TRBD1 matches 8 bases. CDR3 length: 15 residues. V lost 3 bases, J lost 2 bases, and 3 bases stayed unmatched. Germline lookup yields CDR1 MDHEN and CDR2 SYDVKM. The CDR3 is CASSFGQGPYNEQFF. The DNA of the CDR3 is TGTGCCAGCAGTTTTGGACAGGGACCCTACAATGAGCAGTTCTTC.

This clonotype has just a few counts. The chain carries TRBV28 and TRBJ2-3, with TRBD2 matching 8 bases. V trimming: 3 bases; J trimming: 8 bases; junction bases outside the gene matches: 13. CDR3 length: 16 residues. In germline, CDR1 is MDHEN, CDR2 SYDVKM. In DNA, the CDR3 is TGTGCCAGCAGTTTGGGGGTAACGGGAGGGCCAGCTACGCAGTATTTT. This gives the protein CASSLGVTGGPATQYF.

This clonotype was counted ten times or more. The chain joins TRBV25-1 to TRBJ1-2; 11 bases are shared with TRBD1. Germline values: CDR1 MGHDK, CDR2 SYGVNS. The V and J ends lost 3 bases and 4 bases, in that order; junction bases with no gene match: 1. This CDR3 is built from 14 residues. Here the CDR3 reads CASSDGTGGYGYTF. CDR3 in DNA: TGTGCCAGCAGTGATGGGACAGGGGGCTATGGCTACACCTTC.

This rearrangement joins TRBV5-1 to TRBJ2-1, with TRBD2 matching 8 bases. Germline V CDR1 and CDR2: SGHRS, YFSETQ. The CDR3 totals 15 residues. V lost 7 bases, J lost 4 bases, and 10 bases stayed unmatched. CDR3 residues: CASRSGTSYYNEQFF. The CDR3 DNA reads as TGCGCCAGCCGTTCCGGGACTAGTTATTACAATGAGCAGTTCTTC.

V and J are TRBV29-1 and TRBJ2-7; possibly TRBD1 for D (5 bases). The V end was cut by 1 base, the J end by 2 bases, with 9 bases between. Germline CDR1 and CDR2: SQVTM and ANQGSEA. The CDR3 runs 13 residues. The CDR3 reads CSVEGTTTYEQYF. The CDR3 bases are TGCAGCGTTGAAGGGACAACGACCTACGAGCAGTACTTC.

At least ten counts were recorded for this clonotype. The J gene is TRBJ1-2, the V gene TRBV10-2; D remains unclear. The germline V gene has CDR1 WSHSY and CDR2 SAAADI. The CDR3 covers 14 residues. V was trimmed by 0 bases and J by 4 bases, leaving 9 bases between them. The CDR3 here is CASSESSKSYGYTF. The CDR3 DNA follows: TGCGCCAGCAGTGAGTCTTCCAAGAGCTATGGCTACACCTTC.

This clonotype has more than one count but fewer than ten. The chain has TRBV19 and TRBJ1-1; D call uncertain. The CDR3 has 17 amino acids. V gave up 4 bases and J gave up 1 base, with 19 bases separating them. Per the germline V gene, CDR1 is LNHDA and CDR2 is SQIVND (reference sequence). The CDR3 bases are TGTGCCAGTAGTACAAGAATAACAGAAGTAAAGAACACTGAAGCTTTCTTT. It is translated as CASSTRITEVKNTEAFF. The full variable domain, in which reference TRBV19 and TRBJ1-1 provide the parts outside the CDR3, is DGGITQSPKYLFRKEGQNVTLSCEQNLNHDAMYWYRQDPGQGLRLIYYSQIVNDFQKGDIAEGYSVSREKKESFPLTVTSAQKNPTAFYLCASSTRITEVKNTEAFFGQGTRLTVV.

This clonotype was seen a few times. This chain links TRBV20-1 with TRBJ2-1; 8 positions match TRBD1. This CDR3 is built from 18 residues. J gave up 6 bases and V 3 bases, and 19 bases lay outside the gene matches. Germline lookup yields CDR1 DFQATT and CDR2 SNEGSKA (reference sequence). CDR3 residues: CSASSQGALGGGVNEQFF. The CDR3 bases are TGCAGTGCTAGCTCTCAGGGGGCATTGGGTGGTGGGGTCAATGAGCAGTTCTTC.

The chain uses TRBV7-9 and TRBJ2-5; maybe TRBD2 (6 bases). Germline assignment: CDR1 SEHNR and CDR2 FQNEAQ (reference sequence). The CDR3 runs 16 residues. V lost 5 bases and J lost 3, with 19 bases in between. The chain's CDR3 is CASSVRLGDFKETQYF. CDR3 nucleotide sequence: TGTGCCAGCAGCGTACGACTAGGCGACTTCAAAGAGACCCAGTACTTC.

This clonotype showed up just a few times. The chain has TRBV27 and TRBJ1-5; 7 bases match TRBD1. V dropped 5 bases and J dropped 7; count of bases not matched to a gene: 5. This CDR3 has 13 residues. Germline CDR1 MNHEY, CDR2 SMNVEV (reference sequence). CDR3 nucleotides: TGTGCCAGCAGTCGTCCAGGGGGACAGCCCCAGCATTTT. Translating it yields CASSRPGGQPQHF.

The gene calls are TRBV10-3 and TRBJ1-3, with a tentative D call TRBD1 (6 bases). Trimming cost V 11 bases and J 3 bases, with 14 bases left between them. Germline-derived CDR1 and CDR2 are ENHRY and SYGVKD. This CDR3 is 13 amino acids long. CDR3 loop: CAHKQGDGNTIYF. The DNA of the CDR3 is TGTGCCCACAAACAGGGAGATGGAAACACCATATATTTT.

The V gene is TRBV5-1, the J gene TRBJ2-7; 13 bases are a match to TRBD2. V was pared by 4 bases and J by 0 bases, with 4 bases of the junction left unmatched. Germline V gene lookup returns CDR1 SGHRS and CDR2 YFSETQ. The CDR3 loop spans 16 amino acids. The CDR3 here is CASSGTSGKSSYEQYF. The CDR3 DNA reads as TGCGCCAGCAGCGGGACTAGCGGGAAAAGCTCCTACGAGCAGTACTTC.

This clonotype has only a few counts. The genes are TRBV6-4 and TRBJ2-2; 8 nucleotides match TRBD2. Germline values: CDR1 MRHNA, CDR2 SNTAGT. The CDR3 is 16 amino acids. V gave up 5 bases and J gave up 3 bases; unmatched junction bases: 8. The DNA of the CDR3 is TGTGCCAGCAGTTACCAGGCACTAGCGGACACCGGGGAGCTGTTTTTT. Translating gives CASSYQALADTGELFF.

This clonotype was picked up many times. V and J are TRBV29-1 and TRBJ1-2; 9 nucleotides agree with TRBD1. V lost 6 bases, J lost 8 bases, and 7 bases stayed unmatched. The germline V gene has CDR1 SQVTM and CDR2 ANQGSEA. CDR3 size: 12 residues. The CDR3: CSVETGGWGYTF. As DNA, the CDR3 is TGCAGCGTAGAAACAGGGGGCTGGGGCTACACCTTC. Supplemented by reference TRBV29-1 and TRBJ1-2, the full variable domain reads SAVISQKPSRDICQRGTSLTIQCQVDSQVTMMFWYRQQPGQSLTLIATANQGSEATYESGFVIDKFPISRPNLTFSTLTVSNMSPEDSSIYLCSVETGGWGYTFGSGTRLTVV.

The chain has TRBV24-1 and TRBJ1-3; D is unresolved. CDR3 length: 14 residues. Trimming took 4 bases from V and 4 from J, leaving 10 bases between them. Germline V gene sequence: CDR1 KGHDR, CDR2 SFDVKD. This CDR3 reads CATSDWREGNTIYF. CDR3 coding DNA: TGTGCCACCAGTGACTGGCGAGAGGGAAACACCATATATTTT.

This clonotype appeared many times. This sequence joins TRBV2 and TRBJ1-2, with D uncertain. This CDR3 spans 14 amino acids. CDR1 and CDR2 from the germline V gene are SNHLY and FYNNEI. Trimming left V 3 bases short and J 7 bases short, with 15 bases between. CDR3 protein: CASSDFGVDLGYTF. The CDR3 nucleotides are TGTGCCAGCAGTGATTTTGGGGTTGACCTTGGCTACACCTTC.

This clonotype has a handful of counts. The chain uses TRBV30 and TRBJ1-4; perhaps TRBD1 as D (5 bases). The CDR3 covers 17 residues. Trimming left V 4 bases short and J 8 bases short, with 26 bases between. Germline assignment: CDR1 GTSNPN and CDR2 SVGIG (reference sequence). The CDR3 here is CAWMDTANPRYFEKLFF. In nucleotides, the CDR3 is TGTGCCTGGATGGACACAGCCAATCCCCGGTACTTCGAAAAACTGTTTTTT.

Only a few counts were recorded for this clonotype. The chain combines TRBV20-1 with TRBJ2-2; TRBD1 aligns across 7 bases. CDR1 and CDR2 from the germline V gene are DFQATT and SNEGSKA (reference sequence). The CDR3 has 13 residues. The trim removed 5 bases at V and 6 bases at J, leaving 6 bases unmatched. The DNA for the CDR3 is TGCAGTGCTGGACGGGGACAGCCCGGGGAGCTGTTTTTT. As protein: CSAGRGQPGELFF.

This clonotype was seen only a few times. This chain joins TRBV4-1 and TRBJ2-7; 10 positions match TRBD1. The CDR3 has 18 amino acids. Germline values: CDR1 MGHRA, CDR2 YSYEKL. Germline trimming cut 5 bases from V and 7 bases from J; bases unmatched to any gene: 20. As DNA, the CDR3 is TGCGCCAGCAGCGCCCGGGACAGGGGCGAAAATTTAAGGCCAGAGCAGTACTTC. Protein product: CASSARDRGENLRPEQYF.